These T cell receptor beta chains were read from a single sample in a study of neurological immune-mediated disorders. TCRdb re-derived calls from the 5' RACE reads in MiXCR, one entry per CDR3 protein. The table lists some 80,000 distinct CDR3 sequences, nearly 6% of them singletons. The source material was PBMCs. These receptors all come from a woman aged 55-70 years with multiple sclerosis. CDR3s include the opening cysteine and the closing phenylalanine or tryptophan. A D gene is named only where the DNA matches it firmly. Clone size is not always given. Where it is, it says once, few, many or a class for expanded clones.

many	TRBJ2-1	TRBV9	TRBD1	CASSAGGSSYNEQFF	TGTGCCAGCAGCGCAGGGGGCAGCTCCTACAATGAGCAGTTCTTC
many	TRBJ2-3	TRBV15	TRBD2	CATSRGAAGTSGGTRDTQYF	TGTGCCACCAGCAGGGGAGCAGCGGGGACTAGCGGGGGGACAAGGGATACGCAGTATTTT
many	TRBJ1-1	TRBV5-1	.	CASSFEQVALRGTEAFF	TGCGCCAGCAGCTTCGAGCAGGTAGCGCTTCGGGGCACTGAAGCTTTCTTT
.	TRBJ2-5	TRBV12-3/TRBV12-4	.	CASSPPTQTQYF	TGTGCCAGCAGTCCACCAACGCAGACCCAGTACTTC
many	TRBJ2-2	TRBV7-9	TRBD1	CASSLTGVPTGELFF	TGTGCCAGCAGCCTCACAGGGGTCCCCACCGGGGAGCTGTTTTTT
many	TRBJ1-2	TRBV27	.	CASRRGLDGGDNYGYTF	TGTGCCAGCAGGCGTGGCCTTGACGGGGGGGATAACTATGGCTACACCTTC
.	TRBJ1-1	TRBV10-3	.	CAISDRGHLKNTEAFF	TGTGCCATCAGTGATAGGGGCCACTTGAAGAACACTGAAGCTTTCTTT
many	TRBJ1-5	TRBV20-1	TRBD1	CSARDWGQNINQPQHF	TGCAGTGCTAGAGATTGGGGACAGAACATTAATCAGCCCCAGCATTTT
few	TRBJ1-6	TRBV7-2	TRBD1	CASSDGTGNSPLHF	TGTGCCAGCAGTGACGGGACAGGGAATTCACCCCTCCACTTT
few	TRBJ2-5	TRBV7-6	TRBD2	CASGSGGETQYF	TGTGCCAGCGGTTCGGGGGGGGAGACCCAGTACTTC
many	TRBJ2-1	TRBV10-3	TRBD2	CAIRDSGGSYNEQFF	TGTGCCATCAGGGATAGCGGGGGGTCCTACAATGAGCAGTTCTTC
many	TRBJ1-4	TRBV2	TRBD1	CASSYTGGTNEKLFF	TGTGCCAGCAGTTATACAGGGGGCACTAATGAAAAACTGTTTTTT
.	TRBJ1-4	TRBV6-6	TRBD1	CASSGPGQGGEKLFF	TGTGCCAGCAGTGGCCCGGGACAGGGGGGTGAAAAACTGTTTTTT
many	TRBJ2-1	TRBV7-9	.	CASSPYNEQFF	TGTGCCAGCAGCCCATACAATGAGCAGTTCTTC
many	TRBJ2-2	TRBV5-1	TRBD1	CASSPYKQGHTGELFF	TGCGCCAGCAGCCCCTACAAACAGGGGCACACCGGGGAGCTGTTTTTT
many	TRBJ2-6	TRBV5-1	.	CASSPGPSSGANVLTF	TGCGCCAGCAGCCCCGGACCCTCCTCTGGGGCCAACGTCCTGACTTTC
many	TRBJ2-1	TRBV20-1	.	CSGGGLLDEQFF	TGCAGTGGGGGGGGCCTTCTTGATGAGCAGTTCTTC
many	TRBJ2-3	TRBV5-1	TRBD1	CASSLSPGQDQYF	TGCGCCAGCAGCCTATCTCCGGGACAGGATCAGTATTTT
.	TRBJ2-1	TRBV27	TRBD1	CASRSFTDREGSYNEQFF	TGTGCCAGCAGATCGTTCACGGACAGGGAAGGATCCTACAATGAGCAGTTCTTC
.	TRBJ1-6	TRBV25-1	.	CASSELRNSPLHF	TGTGCCAGCAGTGAATTGAGAAATTCACCCCTCCACTTT
few	TRBJ2-7	TRBV5-1	.	CASSVVDNTYEQYF	TGCGCCAGCAGCGTCGTGGACAATACCTACGAGCAGTACTTC
many	TRBJ2-5	TRBV7-2	TRBD1	CASRPGGQETQYF	TGTGCCAGCAGGCCAGGGGGCCAAGAGACCCAGTACTTC
many	TRBJ1-2	TRBV5-1	.	CASSPEGSGYGYTF	TGCGCCAGCAGCCCCGAGGGTTCGGGCTATGGCTACACCTTC
many	TRBJ2-5	TRBV18	.	CASSPPGSLDAETQYF	TGTGCCAGCTCACCCCCGGGCAGTTTGGATGCAGAGACCCAGTACTTC
many	TRBJ1-1	TRBV5-1	.	CASSLIGATEAFF	TGCGCCAGCAGCTTGATAGGGGCCACTGAAGCTTTCTTT
many	TRBJ2-1	TRBV6-5	TRBD2	CASSYNSGGAVNEQFF	TGTGCCAGCAGTTACAATAGCGGGGGGGCAGTCAATGAGCAGTTCTTC
many	TRBJ1-1	TRBV5-1	TRBD1	CASSRGQGIVTEAFF	TGCGCCAGCAGCCGGGGACAGGGAATTGTGACTGAAGCTTTCTTT
many	TRBJ2-6	TRBV29-1	TRBD1	CSVGGGTGGLSGANVLTF	TGCAGCGTTGGAGGGGGGACAGGGGGCTTAAGTGGGGCCAACGTCCTGACTTTC
many	TRBJ1-4	TRBV11-2	.	CASSSGGDPVWANEKLFF	TGTGCCAGCAGCTCCGGAGGGGACCCGGTGTGGGCTAATGAAAAACTGTTTTTT